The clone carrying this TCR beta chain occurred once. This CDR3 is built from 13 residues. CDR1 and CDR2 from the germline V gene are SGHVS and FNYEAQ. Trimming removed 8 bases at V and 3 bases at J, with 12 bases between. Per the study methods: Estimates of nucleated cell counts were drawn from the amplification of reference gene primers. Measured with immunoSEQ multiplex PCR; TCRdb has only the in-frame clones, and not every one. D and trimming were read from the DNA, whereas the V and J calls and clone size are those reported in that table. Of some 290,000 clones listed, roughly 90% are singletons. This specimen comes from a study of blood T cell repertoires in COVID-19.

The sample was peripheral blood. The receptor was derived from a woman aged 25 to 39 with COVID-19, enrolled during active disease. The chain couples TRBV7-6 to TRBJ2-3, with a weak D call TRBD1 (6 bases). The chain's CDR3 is CASADRRTDTQYF. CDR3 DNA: TGTGCCAGCGCAGACAGGAGGACAGATACGCAGTATTTT.